This T cell receptor beta chain stems from a study of HIV-infected patients and healthy controls. V was clipped by 6 bases and J by 5 bases; unmatched bases: 5. CDR3 length: 13 residues. A single record per CDR3 protein comes from TCRdb applying MiXCR to the 5' RACE reads. The data contain under 70,000 distinct CDR3 sequences, roughly 19% of them seen just once; the ten biggest clones take up more than 1.3%. This clonotype appeared many times. Specimen: CD4+ T cells from blood. The source is a human donor in good health. V and J are TRBV12-3 or TRBV12-4 and TRBJ2-3, with 7 bases lining up with TRBD1. CDR3 amino acids: CASSPTGVDTQYF. The CDR3 DNA sequence: TGTGCCAGCAGCCCAACAGGGGTAGATACGCAGTATTTT.